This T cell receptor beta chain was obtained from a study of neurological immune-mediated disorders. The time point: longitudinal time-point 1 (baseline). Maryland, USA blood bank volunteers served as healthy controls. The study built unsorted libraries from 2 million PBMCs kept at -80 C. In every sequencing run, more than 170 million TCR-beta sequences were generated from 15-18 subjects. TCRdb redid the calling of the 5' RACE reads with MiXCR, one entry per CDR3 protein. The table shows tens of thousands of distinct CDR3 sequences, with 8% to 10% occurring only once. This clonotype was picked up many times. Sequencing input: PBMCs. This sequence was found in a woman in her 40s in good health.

CDR3 DNA: TGTGCCAGCAGCCGCCGGGACAGGGTCCACGAGCAGTACTTC. Amino acids: CASSRRDRVHEQYF. The V and J genes are TRBV7-2 and TRBJ2-7, with 9 nucleotides matching TRBD1. The ends lost 5 bases at V and 5 bases at J; junction bases unmatched: 7. The CDR3 runs 14 residues. CDR1 SGHTA and CDR2 FQGNSA come from the germline V gene. Combining the CDR3 with reference TRBV7-2 and TRBJ2-7 gives the whole variable domain GAGVSQSPSNKVTEKGKDVELRCDPISGHTALYWYRQSLGQGLEFLIYFQGNSAPDKSGLPSDRFSAERTGGSVSTLTIQRTQQEDSAVYLCASSRRDRVHEQYFGPGTRLTVT.